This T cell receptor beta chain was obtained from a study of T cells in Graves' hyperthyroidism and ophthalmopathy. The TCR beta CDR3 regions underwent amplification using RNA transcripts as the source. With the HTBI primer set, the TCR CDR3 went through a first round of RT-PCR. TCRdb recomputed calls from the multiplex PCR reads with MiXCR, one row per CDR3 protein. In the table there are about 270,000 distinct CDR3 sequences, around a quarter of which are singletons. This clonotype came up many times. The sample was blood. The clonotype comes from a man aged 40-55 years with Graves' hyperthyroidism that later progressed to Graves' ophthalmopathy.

The CDR3 spells CASSPRVAGLSSNTGELFF. The CDR3 DNA reads TGTGCCAGCAGCCCCCGGGTAGCGGGCTTGTCCTCGAACACCGGGGAGCTGTTTTTT. The chain couples TRBV7-8 to TRBJ2-2; 7 bases align to TRBD2. This CDR3 spans 19 amino acids. Germline CDR1 is SGHVS and CDR2 is FQNEAQ. J was trimmed by 0 bases and V by 5 bases; bases with no gene match: 15.